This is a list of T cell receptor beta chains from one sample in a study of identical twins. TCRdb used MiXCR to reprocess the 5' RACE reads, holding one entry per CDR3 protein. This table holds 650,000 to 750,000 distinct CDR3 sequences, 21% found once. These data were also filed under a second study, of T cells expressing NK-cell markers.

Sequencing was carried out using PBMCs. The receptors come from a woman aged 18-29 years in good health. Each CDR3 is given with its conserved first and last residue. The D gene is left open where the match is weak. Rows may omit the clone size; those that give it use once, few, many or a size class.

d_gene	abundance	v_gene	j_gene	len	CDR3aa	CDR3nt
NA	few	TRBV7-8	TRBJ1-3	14	CASIPTAPGNTIYF	TGTGCTAGTATCCCTACGGCCCCTGGAAACACCATATATTTT
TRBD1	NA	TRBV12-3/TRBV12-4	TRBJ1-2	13	CASSLRQGFGYTF	TGTGCCAGCAGTTTGCGACAGGGGTTTGGCTACACCTTC
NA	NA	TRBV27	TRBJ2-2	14	CASSSGRDPGELFF	TGTGCCAGCAGTTCGGGCAGGGATCCCGGGGAGCTGTTTTTT
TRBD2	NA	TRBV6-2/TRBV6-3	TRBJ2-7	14	CASAPGTSVYEQYF	TGTGCCAGCGCACCCGGGACTAGTGTCTACGAGCAGTACTTC
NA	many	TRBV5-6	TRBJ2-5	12	CASSLWQETQYF	TGTGCCAGCAGCTTGTGGCAAGAGACCCAGTACTTC
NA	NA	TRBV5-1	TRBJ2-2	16	CASSVRVRDDTGELFF	TGCGCCAGCAGCGTGCGGGTGAGGGATGACACCGGGGAGCTGTTTTTT
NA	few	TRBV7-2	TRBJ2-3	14	CASSFSGLADTQYF	TGTGCCAGCAGCTTTTCGGGACTGGCAGATACGCAGTATTTT
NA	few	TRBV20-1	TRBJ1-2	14	CSARGGVPNYGYTF	TGCAGTGCTAGAGGGGGGGTCCCCAACTATGGCTACACCTTC
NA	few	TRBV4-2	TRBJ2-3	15	CASSQDRVFGDTQYF	TGTGCCAGCAGCCAAGATAGGGTCTTCGGAGATACGCAGTATTTT
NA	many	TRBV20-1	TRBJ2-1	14	CSARGSRGYNEQFF	TGCAGTGCTAGAGGCTCCCGGGGTTACAATGAGCAGTTCTTC
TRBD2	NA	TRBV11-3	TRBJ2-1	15	CASSLGGSLVHEQFF	TGTGCCAGCAGCTTGGGCGGGAGCTTGGTCCATGAGCAGTTCTTC
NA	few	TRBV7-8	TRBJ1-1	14	CASKYGPQQNEAFF	TGTGCCAGCAAGTATGGTCCCCAGCAAAATGAAGCTTTCTTT
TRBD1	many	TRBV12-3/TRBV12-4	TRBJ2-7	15	CASSKDRDSPYEQYF	TGTGCCAGCAGCAAAGACCGGGACAGCCCCTACGAGCAGTACTTC
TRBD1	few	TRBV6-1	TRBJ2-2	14	CASRRRQGAGELFF	TGTGCCAGCAGACGAAGACAGGGTGCCGGGGAGCTGTTTTTT
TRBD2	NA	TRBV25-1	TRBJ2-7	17	CASSETSGRIGTYEQYF	TGTGCCAGCAGTGAGACTAGCGGGAGAATTGGCACATACGAGCAGTACTTC
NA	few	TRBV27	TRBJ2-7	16	CAPAQSGDGFSYEQYF	TGTGCCCCCGCTCAATCTGGGGACGGGTTTAGCTACGAGCAGTACTTC
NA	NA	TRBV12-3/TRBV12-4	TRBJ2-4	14	CASSYGGTKNIQYF	TGTGCCAGCAGTTATGGGGGCACCAAAAACATTCAGTACTTC
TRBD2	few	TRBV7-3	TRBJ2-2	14	CASSPGTSAGELFF	TGTGCCAGCAGCCCAGGGACTAGCGCCGGGGAGCTGTTTTTT
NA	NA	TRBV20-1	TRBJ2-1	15	CSAYRGTKYDNEQFF	TGCAGTGCTTACCGAGGGACCAAATACGACAATGAGCAGTTCTTC
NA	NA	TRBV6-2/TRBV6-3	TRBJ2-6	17	CASSSFYSLSGANVLTF	TGTGCCAGCAGTTCCTTCTATTCCCTATCTGGGGCCAACGTCCTGACTTTC
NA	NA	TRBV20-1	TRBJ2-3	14	CSAPRSDLADTQYF	TGCAGTGCCCCCCGATCGGATTTAGCAGATACGCAGTATTTT
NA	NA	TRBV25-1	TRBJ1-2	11	CASSESRGYTF	TGTGCCAGCAGTGAGTCCCGTGGCTACACCTTC
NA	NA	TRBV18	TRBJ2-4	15	CASSPLPYLGYIQYF	TGTGCCAGCTCACCACTCCCCTACCTCGGGTACATTCAGTACTTC
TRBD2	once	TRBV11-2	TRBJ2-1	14	CASSLAAQSNEQFF	TGTGCCAGCAGCCTAGCGGCCCAAAGCAATGAGCAGTTCTTC
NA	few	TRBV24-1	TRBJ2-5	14	CATSEGGGEETQYF	TGTGCCACCAGTGAAGGAGGGGGCGAAGAGACCCAGTACTTC
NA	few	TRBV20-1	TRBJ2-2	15	CSASRGASNTGELFF	TGCAGTGCTAGTCGAGGGGCCTCGAACACCGGGGAGCTGTTTTTT
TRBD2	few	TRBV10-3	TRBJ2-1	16	CAISFSGGASYNEQFF	TGTGCCATCAGCTTTAGCGGGGGGGCCTCCTACAATGAGCAGTTCTTC
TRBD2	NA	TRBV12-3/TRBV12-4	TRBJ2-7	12	CASSLGLAVQYF	TGTGCCAGCAGTTTGGGACTAGCGGTGCAGTACTTC
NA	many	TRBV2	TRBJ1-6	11	CASSGPSPLHF	TGTGCCAGCAGTGGCCCATCACCCCTCCACTTT
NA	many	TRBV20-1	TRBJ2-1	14	CSAIGWGPGDEQFF	TGCAGTGCCATCGGGTGGGGACCTGGGGATGAGCAGTTCTTC
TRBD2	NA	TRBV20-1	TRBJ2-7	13	CSAPGGGTYEQYF	TGCAGTGCTCCGGGGGGGGGAACCTACGAGCAGTACTTC
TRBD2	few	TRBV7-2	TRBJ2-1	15	CASSFSGPAYNEQFF	TGTGCCAGCAGCTTTAGCGGGCCCGCCTACAATGAGCAGTTCTTC
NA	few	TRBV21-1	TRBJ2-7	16	CATDVKEPRGSYEQYF	TGTGCCACTGACGTTAAAGAGCCCCGCGGTTCCTACGAGCAGTACTTC
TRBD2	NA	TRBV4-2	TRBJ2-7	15	CASSGGTSGTYEQYF	TGTGCCAGCTCGGGGGGGACCAGCGGGACCTACGAGCAGTACTTC
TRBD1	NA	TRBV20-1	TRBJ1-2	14	CSATLGQANYGYTF	TGCAGTGCTACCTTGGGACAGGCTAACTATGGCTACACCTTC
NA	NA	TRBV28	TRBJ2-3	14	CASSFSQNTDTQYF	TGTGCCAGCAGTTTCTCCCAGAACACAGATACGCAGTATTTT
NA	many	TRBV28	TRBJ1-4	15	CASSRSRGAYEKLFF	TGTGCCAGCAGCCGCAGTAGGGGGGCGTATGAAAAACTGTTTTTT
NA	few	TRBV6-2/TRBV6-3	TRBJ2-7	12	CASSSILGEQYF	TGTGCCAGCAGTTCGATCCTCGGGGAGCAGTACTTC
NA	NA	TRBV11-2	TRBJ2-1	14	CASSSGTIVHEQFF	TGTGCCAGCAGCTCCGGGACAATTGTGCATGAGCAGTTCTTC
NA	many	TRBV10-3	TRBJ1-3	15	CAISADLGRGNTIYF	TGTGCCATCAGTGCAGACCTAGGACGTGGAAACACCATATATTTT
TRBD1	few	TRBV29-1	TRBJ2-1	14	CSGTGTGSYNEQFF	TGCAGCGGTACCGGGACAGGCTCCTACAATGAGCAGTTCTTC
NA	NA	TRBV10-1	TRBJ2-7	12	CASGVDNYEQYF	TGCGCCAGCGGAGTTGACAACTACGAGCAGTACTTC
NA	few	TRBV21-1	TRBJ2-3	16	CASSITSGSRTDTQYF	TGTGCCAGCAGCATCACTAGCGGGAGTAGGACAGATACGCAGTATTTT
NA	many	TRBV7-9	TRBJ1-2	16	CASSLALQGALYGYTF	TGTGCCAGCAGCTTGGCCCTTCAAGGGGCCCTATATGGCTACACCTTC
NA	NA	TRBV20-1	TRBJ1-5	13	CSAHPGSAQPQHF	TGCAGTGCCCATCCGGGGTCGGCTCAGCCCCAGCATTTT